This T cell receptor beta chain was recovered during a study of CD8+CD57+ T cells in acquired aplastic anemia. Looking at the study overall: Sequencing produced an average of about 9.8 million reads per healthy donor for CD4+ cells.

CDR3 and TCR beta VDJ profiling relied on genomic DNA as the template. TCRdb reprocessed the reads via MiXCR and lists one record per CDR3 protein. The table includes some 44,000 distinct CDR3 sequences, 65% to 70% detected once. Per the germline V gene, CDR1 is SGHVS and CDR2 is FQNEAQ. The CDR3 extends over 13 amino acids. The V segment lost 3 bases and the J segment 4 bases; nucleotides outside the gene matches: 2. A word on this clonotype: Antigen unknown.

Study-wide points: Overlap between patients and controls comprised almost 30 CD8+ CDR3 sequences.

The source material was sorted CD4+, CD8+, or CD8+CD57+ T cells (not recorded which) from PBMCs. The sequence derives from a human donor in good health, serving as a control. The genes are TRBV7-8 and TRBJ1-1; TRBD1 matches at 7 bases. CDR3 residues: CASSFQGGTEAFF. The CDR3 coding sequence is TGTGCCAGCAGCTTTCAGGGGGGCACTGAAGCTTTCTTT.